These 23 T cell receptor beta chains were sequenced from one sample in a study of blood T cell repertoires in COVID-19. Only in-frame clones appear in the TCRdb table, and some are missing; sequencing was by immunoSEQ multiplex PCR. The table lists some 260,000 clones, about 86% of them singletons. Sequenced: peripheral blood. The source is an older man with acute or convalescent COVID-19.

The chain links TRBV12-3 or TRBV12-4 to TRBJ1-3; 7 positions match TRBD1. This CDR3 is 13 amino acids long. The ends lost 3 bases at V and 7 bases at J; junction bases unmatched: 3. In DNA form, the CDR3 reads TGTGCCAGCAGTTTTGGACAGGAGAACACCATATATTTT. As protein: CASSFGQENTIYF.

V gene TRBV5-1 combines with J gene TRBJ1-4; 10 bases agree with TRBD1. Trimming took 0 bases from V and 5 from J; bases not matched to a gene: 4. This CDR3 is built from 16 residues. Germline CDR1 reads SGHRS; CDR2 reads YFSETQ. CDR3 sequence: CASSLAGGQGNEKLFF. The CDR3 DNA reads as TGCGCCAGCAGCTTGGCCGGGGGACAGGGGAATGAAAAACTGTTTTTT.

The V call is TRBV3-1 (or the pseudogene TRBV3-2), the J call TRBJ1-3; 11 bases are a match to TRBD1. Unmatched junction bases numbered 5, after V lost 3 bases and J lost 1 base. Germline CDR1 reads LGHDT; CDR2 reads YNNKEL (reference sequence). This CDR3 has 17 residues. The CDR3 region is CASSHRGQGASGNTIYF. In nucleotides, the CDR3 is TGTGCCAGCAGCCATCGTGGACAGGGGGCTTCTGGAAACACCATATATTTT.

The V and J genes are TRBV10-3 and TRBJ2-5; 7 positions agree with TRBD2. From germline, CDR1 is ENHRY and CDR2 SYGVKD. The trim removed 3 bases at V and 1 base at J, leaving 5 bases unmatched. The CDR3 is 15 amino acids. CDR3 DNA sequence: TGTGCCATCAGTGAACTTTGGGGGGGCCAAGAGACCCAGTACTTC. Translation gives CAISELWGGQETQYF.

The genes are TRBV25-1 and TRBJ2-2, with TRBD2 identical over 7 bases. CDR1 is MGHDK, CDR2 SYGVNS, per germline. The CDR3 sequence is 14 residues long. J gave up 3 bases and V 6 bases, and 4 bases lay outside the gene matches. The DNA for the CDR3 is TGTGCCAGCAGGAAGGGAGGGGACACCGGGGAGCTGTTTTTT. It specifies CASRKGGDTGELFF.

The V call is TRBV14, the J call TRBJ2-1, with D maybe TRBD2 (6 bases). V lost 2 bases, J lost 2 bases, and 7 bases lay in between. The CDR3 consists of 14 residues. Germline CDR1 SGHDN, CDR2 FVKESK. The DNA for the CDR3 is TGTGCCAGCAGCCAAACTAGCCCCTACAATGAGCAGTTCTTC. Translating gives CASSQTSPYNEQFF.

V gene TRBV3-1 (or the pseudogene TRBV3-2) combines with J gene TRBJ2-3; the D gene is possibly TRBD2 (6 bases). The CDR3 sequence is 14 residues long. CDR1 LGHDT and CDR2 YNNKEL come from the germline V gene (reference sequence). Trimming took 0 bases from V and 8 from J, leaving 12 bases between them. CDR3 DNA: TGTGCCAGCAGCCAAGATTCTCCTAGCGTTACGCAGTATTTT. As protein: CASSQDSPSVTQYF.

This chain links TRBV24-1 with TRBJ1-5; maybe TRBD1 (5 bases). Germline V gene lookup returns CDR1 KGHDR and CDR2 SFDVKD. The V gene lost 4 bases and the J gene lost 4 bases, with 10 bases spanning the gap. CDR3 length: 14 amino acids. Written as DNA, the CDR3 is TGTGCCACCAGTGACCCGAGACAGAATCAGCCCCAGCATTTT. Its protein product is CATSDPRQNQPQHF.

The chain links TRBV6-5 to TRBJ2-3, with D perhaps TRBD1 (5 bases). CDR1 and CDR2 (germline): MNHEY, SVGAGI. This CDR3 is 15 amino acids long. Between the trimmed V and J ends, which lost 0 bases and 0 bases, there was a span of 7 bases. This CDR3 is CASSYSGASTDTQYF. CDR3 DNA: TGTGCCAGCAGTTACTCAGGGGCTAGCACAGATACGCAGTATTTT.

The chain couples TRBV5-4 to TRBJ1-2; 7 bases match TRBD1. V shed 3 bases and J 4 bases; nucleotides not matched to a gene: 9. The CDR3 runs 15 residues. The germline gives CDR1 SGHNT, CDR2 YYREEE (reference sequence). The CDR3 nucleotides are TGTGCCAGCAGCTCCGAGGGGGCGATCCCCTATGGCTACACCTTC. Translated, it gives CASSSEGAIPYGYTF.

The chain uses TRBV30 and TRBJ1-1; TRBD1 is a possible D gene (5 bases). V was trimmed by 2 bases and J by 1 base, leaving 8 bases between them. The CDR3 consists of 13 residues. The germline V gene has CDR1 GTSNPN and CDR2 SVGIG (reference sequence). CDR3 in amino acids: CAWSPGGNTEAFF. The CDR3 DNA is TGTGCCTGGAGTCCGGGGGGGAACACTGAAGCTTTCTTT.

This chain links TRBV2 with TRBJ2-3; TRBD2 matches 8 bases. Trimming at V came to 3 bases and at J to 2 bases, leaving 22 bases not matched to a gene. The CDR3 consists of 21 residues. Per germline, CDR1 SNHLY and CDR2 FYNNEI. For the CDR3, the DNA is TGTGCCAGCAGTGACGCCGACAACGCGGGGGGCTCCCTTACCTTCACAGATACGCAGTATTTT. It is translated as CASSDADNAGGSLTFTDTQYF.

This chain connects TRBV14 to TRBJ2-3; 7 bases match TRBD2. The germline CDR1 and CDR2 sequences are SGHDN and FVKESK. Trimming removed 4 bases from V and 6 bases from J; junction bases left unmatched: 10. The CDR3 runs 15 residues. The CDR3 DNA sequence: TGTGCCAGCAGCCCCATACGGCGGGGGAAGGATACGCAGTATTTT. It specifies CASSPIRRGKDTQYF.

J is TRBJ2-3 and V is TRBV11-1; 10 bases are a match to TRBD2. This CDR3 is built from 16 residues. The trim removed 1 base at V and 7 bases at J, leaving 8 bases unmatched. Germline CDR1 and CDR2: SGHAT and FQDESV (reference sequence). CDR3 amino acids: CASSLGGLAAEHTQYF. The CDR3 DNA follows: TGTGCCAGCAGCTTAGGAGGACTAGCGGCCGAACATACGCAGTATTTT. Variable domain in full (rest from reference TRBV11-1 and TRBJ2-3): EAEVAQSPRYKITEKSQAVAFWCDPISGHATLYWYRQILGQGPELLVQFQDESVVDDSQLPKDRFSAERLKGVDSTLKIQPAELGDSAMYLCASSLGGLAAEHTQYFGPGTRLTVL.

The chain has TRBV2 and TRBJ1-2, with a weak D call TRBD1 (5 bases). The CDR3 contains 15 residues. Germline V gene sequence: CDR1 SNHLY, CDR2 FYNNEI. The V gene lost 6 bases and the J gene lost 6 bases, with 20 bases spanning the gap. The CDR3 DNA is TGTGCCAGCAGCCTTTATGAGGGGACTCGGGATGGCTACACCTTC. This sequence encodes CASSLYEGTRDGYTF.

This clone turned up a few times. The chain recombines TRBV7-9 with TRBJ1-4, with TRBD1 identical over 9 bases. Trimming cost V 5 bases and J 8 bases; bases outside gene matches: 12. Per germline, CDR1 SEHNR and CDR2 FQNEAQ (reference sequence). This CDR3 is 16 amino acids long. CDR3 loop: CASSLSWTGEGEKLFF. Here the CDR3 DNA reads TGTGCCAGCAGCCTATCCTGGACAGGGGAGGGAGAAAAACTGTTTTTT.

To note about this clone: One base away lies a much larger clone, so this may be a sequencing read error. Different DNA sequences within this sample yield the same CDR3. V and J are TRBV7-9 and TRBJ2-7, with D tentatively TRBD1 (5 bases). V was clipped by 1 base and J by 4 bases, with 8 bases between them. Per the germline V gene, CDR1 is SEHNR and CDR2 is FQNEAQ (reference sequence). The length of the CDR3 is 13 residues. In DNA form, the CDR3 reads TGTGCCAGCAGCTTAGGCAGGGCTTACGAGCAGTACTTC. It codes for CASSLGRAYEQYF. The whole variable domain, filled in from reference TRBV7-9 and TRBJ2-7, reads DTGVSQNPRHKITKRGQNVTFRCDPISEHNRLYWYRQTLGQGPEFLTYFQNEAQLEKSRLLSDRFSAERPKGSFSTLEIQRTEQGDSAMYLCASSLGRAYEQYFGPGTRLTVT.

The chain recombines TRBV25-1 with TRBJ2-7; D perhaps matches TRBD2 (5 bases). CDR1 and CDR2 from the germline V gene are MGHDK and SYGVNS. This CDR3 has 13 residues. Trimming stripped 5 bases from V and 3 bases from J, with 11 bases between. As DNA, the CDR3 is TGTGCCAGCAGTTTCGACGGGATCTACGAGCAGTACTTC. Translating it yields CASSFDGIYEQYF.

The chain joins TRBV7-9 to TRBJ2-5; D is ambiguous. The CDR3 runs to 14 residues. Germline loops: CDR1 SEHNR, CDR2 FQNEAQ (reference sequence). Trimming removed 4 bases from V and 5 bases from J, with 14 bases in between. The CDR3 here is CASSSHYRVETQYF. CDR3 nucleotide sequence: TGTGCCAGCAGCTCCCACTACCGTGTGGAGACCCAGTACTTC.

This chain connects TRBV18 to TRBJ1-6; D is undetermined. V was trimmed by 3 bases and J by 7 bases, leaving 16 bases between them. Germline V CDR1 and CDR2: KGHSH, LQKENI. This CDR3 contains 16 residues. The CDR3 loop is CASSPHRDPSNSPLHF. The CDR3 nucleotides read TGTGCCAGCTCACCTCACCGGGATCCCTCCAATTCACCCCTCCACTTT. Filled out from reference TRBV18 and TRBJ1-6, the complete variable domain reads NAGVMQNPRHLVRRRGQEARLRCSPMKGHSHVYWYRQLPEEGLKFMVYLQKENIIDESGMPKERFSAEFPKEGPSILRIQQVVRGDSAAYFCASSPHRDPSNSPLHFGNGTRLTVT.

CDR3 sequence (DNA): TGTGCCAGTTATCCGGGACAGGGAGTCTTGGGGTCACCCCTCCACTTT. Translated: CASYPGQGVLGSPLHF. This chain connects TRBV19 to TRBJ1-6; 9 bases are shared with TRBD1. CDR1 and CDR2 (germline): LNHDA, SQIVND (reference sequence). The V segment lost 8 bases and the J segment 10 bases; nucleotides outside the gene matches: 15. This CDR3 comprises 16 residues.

V is TRBV28 and J is TRBJ1-6; D remains unclear. This CDR3 is built from 17 residues. V lost 6 bases to trimming and J lost 3 bases, with 18 bases between them. CDR1 is MDHEN and CDR2 is SYDVKM in the germline V gene. This chain's CDR3 is CASSPSGRSIYNSPLHF. The CDR3 DNA reads as TGTGCCAGCAGCCCGAGTGGAAGGAGTATCTATAATTCACCCCTCCACTTT. Together with reference TRBV28 and TRBJ1-6, the CDR3 gives the full variable domain: DVKVTQSSRYLVKRTGEKVFLECVQDMDHENMFWYRQDPGLGLRLIYFSYDVKMKEKGDIPEGYSVSREKKERFSLILESASTNQTSMYLCASSPSGRSIYNSPLHFGNGTRLTVT.

The V gene is TRBV12-3 or TRBV12-4, the J gene TRBJ1-5; D unresolved. Trimming shortened V by 2 bases and J by 4 bases, and 6 bases separated the two germline ends. There are 13 residues in the CDR3. The CDR3 region is CASSLFGNQPQHF. The CDR3 DNA follows: TGTGCCAGCAGTTTATTCGGGAATCAGCCCCAGCATTTT.